Listed below are T cell receptor beta chains from one sample, sequenced in a study of T-cell reconstitution after alpha-beta-depleted transplantation in children. TCRdb re-called the PCR reads with MiXCR, one entry per CDR3 protein. The sample yields fewer than 150,000 distinct CDR3 sequences, approximately 8.7% seen once. Specimen: PBMCs, mostly from graft donor cells, collected 180 days after TCRalphabeta/CD19-depleted stem cell transplant. The receptors derive from a girl under three years old who had a stem cell transplant for combined immunodeficiency, so the T cells may come from the graft donor. CDR3s include the opening cysteine and the closing phenylalanine or tryptophan. The D gene is left open where the match is weak. Clone size is stated in some rows and not others, as once, few, many or a class when expanded.

D,size,J,length,V,CDR3,DNA
NA,NA,TRBJ1-4,16,TRBV4-3,CASSQENAAMGEKLFF,TGCGCCAGCAGCCAAGAAAACGCGGCGATGGGAGAAAAACTGTTTTTT
NA,few,TRBJ2-3,14,TRBV7-6,CASSSGLSTDTQYF,TGTGCCAGCAGCTCCGGACTATCCACAGATACGCAGTATTTT
TRBD1,NA,TRBJ1-2,14,TRBV12-3/TRBV12-4,CASSPGGGFYGYTF,TGTGCCAGCAGTCCAGGGGGCGGGTTCTATGGCTACACCTTC
NA,NA,TRBJ2-1,14,TRBV29-1,CSVEGLPGNNEQFF,TGCAGCGTTGAAGGTCTTCCGGGGAACAATGAGCAGTTCTTC
TRBD2,NA,TRBJ2-1,16,TRBV29-1,CSVTGLAGQNYNEQFF,TGCAGCGTCACGGGACTAGCGGGACAAAACTACAATGAGCAGTTCTTC
NA,NA,TRBJ1-1,12,TRBV12-3/TRBV12-4,CASTRGDTEAFF,TGTGCCAGCACTAGGGGGGACACTGAAGCTTTCTTT
NA,NA,TRBJ2-3,14,TRBV7-2,CASSLSRGHDTQYF,TGTGCCAGCAGCTTAAGTCGCGGCCACGATACGCAGTATTTT
NA,NA,TRBJ1-1,15,TRBV20-1,CSARDKEGGLTEAFF,TGCAGTGCTAGAGACAAAGAGGGTGGGCTCACTGAAGCTTTCTTT
TRBD1,NA,TRBJ2-3,17,TRBV20-1,CSAPRRGQGGGTDTQYF,TGCAGTGCTCCGCGCCGAGGACAGGGTGGAGGCACAGATACGCAGTATTTT
NA,NA,TRBJ2-2,13,TRBV5-1,CASSPDRIPSVFF,TGCGCCAGCAGCCCTGACAGGATTCCCTCGGTTTTTTTT
TRBD1,many,TRBJ1-5,17,TRBV5-1,CASSLSPGTGGDQPQHF,TGCGCCAGCAGCTTGTCCCCCGGGACAGGGGGCGATCAGCCCCAGCATTTT
TRBD2,few,TRBJ2-6,17,TRBV11-2,CASSPLSGRTGANVLTF,TGTGCCAGCAGCCCTCTGAGCGGGAGAACTGGGGCCAACGTCCTGACTTTC
TRBD2,NA,TRBJ2-7,17,TRBV20-1,CSAIMGLAGGRRYEQYF,TGCAGTGCTATCATGGGACTAGCGGGAGGCCGGAGGTACGAGCAGTACTTC
TRBD1,few,TRBJ2-1,16,TRBV14,CASSRLWTGTYNEQFF,TGTGCCAGCAGCCGCCTCTGGACAGGAACCTACAATGAGCAGTTCTTC
TRBD1,few,TRBJ1-4,16,TRBV10-3,CAISERGRTTNEKLFF,TGTGCCATCAGTGAAAGGGGGCGAACAACTAATGAAAAACTGTTTTTT
NA,NA,TRBJ2-5,13,TRBV20-1,CSAMSRVGETQYF,TGCAGTGCCATGAGTCGAGTTGGAGAGACCCAGTACTTC
TRBD1,few,TRBJ2-7,13,TRBV20-1,CSAIRTGTGEQYF,TGCAGTGCAATCAGGACAGGGACCGGCGAGCAGTACTTC
TRBD1,few,TRBJ1-1,15,TRBV6-2/TRBV6-3,CASSYSPGGGTEAFF,TGTGCCAGCAGTTACTCGCCAGGGGGTGGCACTGAAGCTTTCTTT
NA,many,TRBJ1-2,12,TRBV2,CASSEQNYGYTF,TGTGCCAGCAGTGAACAAAACTATGGCTACACCTTC
NA,NA,TRBJ2-3,13,TRBV7-2,CASSFGNTDTQYF,TGTGCCAGCAGCTTCGGGAATACAGATACGCAGTATTTT
NA,NA,TRBJ2-1,15,TRBV29-1,CSVEKGKSSYNEQFF,TGCAGCGTTGAGAAGGGAAAAAGCTCCTACAATGAGCAGTTCTTC
TRBD1,few,TRBJ1-6,15,TRBV6-5,CASSYSGQVGSTLHF,TGTGCCAGCAGTTACTCAGGACAGGTGGGATCGACCCTCCACTTT
NA,once,TRBJ1-2,14,TRBV12-3/TRBV12-4,CASTRTVGIYGYTF,TGTGCCAGCACCCGGACAGTGGGTATCTATGGCTACACCTTC
NA,NA,TRBJ2-7,15,TRBV18,CASSPTGMAPYEQYF,TGTGCCAGCTCACCTACAGGGATGGCCCCCTACGAGCAGTACTTC
TRBD1,few,TRBJ1-2,15,TRBV5-1,CASSPLTGGNYGYTF,TGCGCCAGCAGCCCACTGACAGGGGGCAACTATGGCTACACCTTC
NA,few,TRBJ2-1,12,TRBV29-1,CSVGNKNNEQFF,TGCAGCGTTGGGAACAAGAACAATGAGCAGTTCTTC
NA,many,TRBJ2-1,15,TRBV9,CASSVEGGSYNEQFF,TGTGCCAGCAGCGTAGAGGGGGGTTCCTACAATGAGCAGTTCTTC
NA,few,TRBJ1-1,15,TRBV5-1,CASSLAGGPHTEAFF,TGCGCCAGCAGCTTGGCGGGAGGGCCCCACACTGAAGCTTTCTTT
NA,few,TRBJ2-1,16,TRBV12-5,CASGLVDRREWNEQFF,TGTGCTAGTGGTTTGGTCGACCGGAGGGAGTGGAATGAGCAGTTCTTC
TRBD1,NA,TRBJ2-2,19,TRBV6-4,CASAGDRGRHEPYIGELFF,TGTGCCAGCGCTGGGGACAGGGGGCGTCACGAACCTTACATCGGGGAGCTGTTTTTT
TRBD1,NA,TRBJ1-5,16,TRBV7-2,CASSPWGQGYVQPQHF,TGTGCCAGCAGCCCCTGGGGACAGGGCTACGTTCAGCCCCAGCATTTT
NA,NA,TRBJ2-5,12,TRBV29-1,CSGGEIQQTQYF,TGCAGCGGGGGGGAGATCCAGCAGACCCAGTACTTC
NA,NA,TRBJ1-2,12,TRBV20-1,CSASRGSYGYTF,TGCAGTGCGTCCCGAGGGAGCTATGGCTACACCTTC
NA,few,TRBJ2-5,13,TRBV5-1,CASSSWGQETQYF,TGCGCCAGCAGCTCATGGGGGCAAGAGACCCAGTACTTC
NA,few,TRBJ2-4,14,TRBV27,CASSGQLAKNIQYF,TGTGCCAGCAGTGGGCAGCTAGCCAAAAACATTCAGTACTTC
TRBD2,NA,TRBJ2-2,14,TRBV20-1,CSARGPGRAGELFF,TGCAGTGCTAGAGGGCCCGGGAGGGCCGGGGAGCTGTTTTTT
NA,many,TRBJ2-3,14,TRBV4-1,CASSYLGVGDTQYF,TGCGCCAGCAGCTATCTCGGCGTCGGAGATACGCAGTATTTT
NA,NA,TRBJ2-1,13,TRBV20-1,CSASRHELDEQFF,TGCAGTGCTAGTAGACACGAATTGGATGAGCAGTTCTTC
NA,few,TRBJ2-1,16,TRBV5-1,CASSLAYAGYIYEQFF,TGCGCCAGCAGCTTGGCGTACGCAGGATATATCTATGAGCAGTTCTTC
NA,few,TRBJ2-7,13,TRBV12-3/TRBV12-4,CASALDGAYEQYF,TGTGCCAGCGCGCTCGACGGGGCCTACGAGCAGTACTTC
TRBD2,NA,TRBJ2-7,14,TRBV20-1,CSARFAGGPGEQYF,TGCAGTGCTAGATTTGCGGGAGGGCCCGGGGAGCAGTACTTC
TRBD1,many,TRBJ2-7,12,TRBV29-1,CSVAQGAHEQYF,TGCAGCGTTGCCCAGGGGGCCCACGAGCAGTACTTC
NA,few,TRBJ1-5,14,TRBV20-1,CSARGRGDNQPQHF,TGCAGTGCTAGGGGTAGGGGGGATAATCAGCCCCAGCATTTT
TRBD1,NA,TRBJ1-2,14,TRBV12-3/TRBV12-4,CASSKTGGGGGYTF,TGTGCCAGCAGTAAGACAGGGGGGGGTGGAGGCTACACCTTC
TRBD2,few,TRBJ2-2,19,TRBV11-2,CASSAFKPWTSSNTGELFF,TGTGCCAGCAGCGCTTTTAAGCCCTGGACTAGCTCGAACACCGGGGAGCTGTTTTTT
NA,few,TRBJ2-2,12,TRBV12-3/TRBV12-4,CAGARTVGELFF,TGTGCTGGGGCGAGAACGGTCGGGGAGCTGTTTTTT
TRBD1,NA,TRBJ2-1,16,TRBV7-2,CASSLGAGGYYNEQFF,TGTGCCAGCAGCTTAGGGGCAGGGGGATACTACAATGAGCAGTTCTTC
NA,NA,TRBJ1-2,15,TRBV10-2,CASAPTRRLNYGYTF,TGCGCCAGCGCGCCGACACGCCGTCTTAACTATGGCTACACCTTC
TRBD1,NA,TRBJ1-3,13,TRBV20-1,CSAWDRGRDTIYF,TGCAGTGCCTGGGACAGGGGGAGGGACACCATATATTTT
TRBD1,NA,TRBJ2-7,11,TRBV3-1,CASRTGTGGNF,TGTGCCAGCAGGACCGGTACAGGGGGGAACTTC
NA,many,TRBJ2-1,13,TRBV29-1,CSGGVSVYNEQFF,TGCAGCGGGGGGGTTAGCGTCTACAATGAGCAGTTCTTC